This entry lists 4 T cell receptor beta chains sequenced from one sample in a study of blood T cell repertoires in COVID-19. Clones were read by immunoSEQ multiplex PCR, and TCRdb kept only the in-frame ones, dropping some. Of roughly 100,000 clones in the sample, around 87% were seen once. Sequenced sample: peripheral blood. All receptors derive from a woman aged 25 to 39 with acute or convalescent COVID-19.

The J gene is TRBJ1-5, the V gene TRBV5-5; D gene ambiguous. Germline CDR1 and CDR2: SGHKS and YYEKEE (reference sequence). V lost 0 bases and J 6 bases, leaving 7 bases between the germline ends. CDR3 length: 13 amino acids. In DNA, the CDR3 is TGTGCCAGCAGCTTGGCGGGTTTTCAGCCCCAGCATTTT. Encoded protein: CASSLAGFQPQHF.

The CDR3 bases are TGTGCCAGCAGCTCAAGGACTAGCGGAGCTCCTACAGATGAGCAGTTCTTC. Protein: CASSSRTSGAPTDEQFF. The V gene is TRBV7-8, the J gene TRBJ2-1, with 10 bases fitting TRBD2. The length of the CDR3 is 17 residues. Trimming at V came to 4 bases and at J to 8 bases, leaving 14 bases not matched to a gene. Germline V gene sequence: CDR1 SGHVS, CDR2 FQNEAQ. The whole variable domain, remainder taken from reference TRBV7-8 and TRBJ2-1, is GAGVSQSPRYKVAKRGQDVALRCDPISGHVSLFWYQQALGQGPEFLTYFQNEAQLDKSGLPSDRFFAERPEGSVSTLKIQRTQQEDSAVYLCASSSRTSGAPTDEQFFGPGTRLTVL.

This rearrangement joins TRBV27 to TRBJ1-2; 9 positions agree with TRBD1. Germline V gene data show CDR1 as MNHEY and CDR2 as SMNVEV (reference sequence). The junction had 6 bases not matched to a gene; V was cut back by 6 bases and J by 7 bases. CDR3 length equals 13 residues. The CDR3 spells CASSPRGQGGYTF. The CDR3 region has the DNA TGTGCCAGCAGCCCCAGGGGACAGGGTGGCTACACCTTC.

The V call is TRBV3-1 (or the pseudogene TRBV3-2), the J call TRBJ2-1; 9 bases match TRBD2. The CDR3 is 15 amino acids. V was clipped by 3 bases and J by 4 bases; unmatched bases: 4. Germline V gives CDR1 LGHDT, CDR2 YNNKEL (reference sequence). Here the CDR3 reads CASSHSGGLYNEQFF. CDR3 in DNA: TGTGCCAGCAGCCATAGCGGGGGCCTGTACAATGAGCAGTTCTTC.